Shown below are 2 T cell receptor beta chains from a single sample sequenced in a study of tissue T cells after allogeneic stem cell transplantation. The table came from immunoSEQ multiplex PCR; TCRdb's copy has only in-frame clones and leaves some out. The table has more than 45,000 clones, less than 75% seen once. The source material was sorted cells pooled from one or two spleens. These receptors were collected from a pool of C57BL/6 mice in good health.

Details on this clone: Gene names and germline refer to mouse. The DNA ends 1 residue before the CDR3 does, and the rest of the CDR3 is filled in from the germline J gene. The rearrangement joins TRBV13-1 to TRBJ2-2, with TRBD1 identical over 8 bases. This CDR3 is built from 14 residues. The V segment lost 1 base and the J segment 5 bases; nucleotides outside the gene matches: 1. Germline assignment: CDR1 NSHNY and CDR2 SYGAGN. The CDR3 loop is CASSDTGGTGQLYF. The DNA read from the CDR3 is TGTGCCAGCAGTGATACAGGGGGGACCGGGCAGCTCTAC.

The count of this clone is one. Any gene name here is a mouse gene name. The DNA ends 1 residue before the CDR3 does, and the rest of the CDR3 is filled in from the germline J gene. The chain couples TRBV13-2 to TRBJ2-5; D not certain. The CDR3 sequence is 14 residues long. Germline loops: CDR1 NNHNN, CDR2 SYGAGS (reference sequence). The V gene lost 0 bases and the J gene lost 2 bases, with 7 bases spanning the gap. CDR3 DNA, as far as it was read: TGTGCCAGCGGTGATGCGCAGGCCCAAGACACCCAGTAC. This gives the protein CASGDAQAQDTQY. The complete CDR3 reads CASGDAQAQDTQYF.